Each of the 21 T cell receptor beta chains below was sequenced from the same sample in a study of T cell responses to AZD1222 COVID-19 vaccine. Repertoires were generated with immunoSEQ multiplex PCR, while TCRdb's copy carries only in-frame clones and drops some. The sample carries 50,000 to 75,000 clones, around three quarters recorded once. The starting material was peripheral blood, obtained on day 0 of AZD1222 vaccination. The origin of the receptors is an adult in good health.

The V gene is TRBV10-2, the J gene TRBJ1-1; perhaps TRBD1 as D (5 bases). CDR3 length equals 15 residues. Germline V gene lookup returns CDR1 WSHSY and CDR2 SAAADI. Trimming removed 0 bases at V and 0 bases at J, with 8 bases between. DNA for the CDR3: TGCGCCAGCAGTGAGTCGGGGGGGGTGAACACTGAAGCTTTCTTT. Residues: CASSESGGVNTEAFF.

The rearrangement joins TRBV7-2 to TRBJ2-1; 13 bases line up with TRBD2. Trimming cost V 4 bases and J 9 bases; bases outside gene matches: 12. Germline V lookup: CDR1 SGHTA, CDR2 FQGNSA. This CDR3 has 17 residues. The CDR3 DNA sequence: TGTGCCAGCAGCTCGTTGGGACTAGCGGGACCGTGGGGTGAGCAGTTCTTC. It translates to CASSSLGLAGPWGEQFF. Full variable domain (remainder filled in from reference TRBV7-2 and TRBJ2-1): GAGVSQSPSNKVTEKGKDVELRCDPISGHTALYWYRQSLGQGLEFLIYFQGNSAPDKSGLPSDRFSAERTGGSVSTLTIQRTQQEDSAVYLCASSSLGLAGPWGEQFFGPGTRLTVL.

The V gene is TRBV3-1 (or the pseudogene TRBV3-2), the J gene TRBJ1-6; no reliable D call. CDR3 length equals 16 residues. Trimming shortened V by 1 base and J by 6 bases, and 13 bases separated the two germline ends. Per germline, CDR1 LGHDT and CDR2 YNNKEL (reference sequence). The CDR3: CASSQVSAESNSPLHF. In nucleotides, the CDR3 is TGTGCCAGCAGCCAAGTCTCAGCAGAGTCTAATTCACCCCTCCACTTT.

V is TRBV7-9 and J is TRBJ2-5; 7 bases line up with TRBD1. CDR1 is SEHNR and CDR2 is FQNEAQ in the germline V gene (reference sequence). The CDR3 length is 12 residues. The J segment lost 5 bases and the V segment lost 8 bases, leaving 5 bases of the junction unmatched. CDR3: CASGTGEETQYF. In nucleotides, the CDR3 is TGTGCCAGCGGAACAGGGGAGGAGACCCAGTACTTC.

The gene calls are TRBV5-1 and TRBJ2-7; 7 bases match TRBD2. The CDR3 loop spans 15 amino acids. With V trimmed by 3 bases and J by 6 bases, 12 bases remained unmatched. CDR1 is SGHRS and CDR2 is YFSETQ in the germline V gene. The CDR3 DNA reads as TGCGCCAGCAGCTCCGCGGGGGATAGAAGGCTCGAGCAGTACTTC. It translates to CASSSAGDRRLEQYF.

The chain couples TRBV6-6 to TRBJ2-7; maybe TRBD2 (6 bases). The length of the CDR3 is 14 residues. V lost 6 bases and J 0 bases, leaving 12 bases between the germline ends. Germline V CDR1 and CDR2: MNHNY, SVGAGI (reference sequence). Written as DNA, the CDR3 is TGTGCCAGCAGGTTAGCGGCTAGCTCCTACGAGCAGTACTTC. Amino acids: CASRLAASSYEQYF.

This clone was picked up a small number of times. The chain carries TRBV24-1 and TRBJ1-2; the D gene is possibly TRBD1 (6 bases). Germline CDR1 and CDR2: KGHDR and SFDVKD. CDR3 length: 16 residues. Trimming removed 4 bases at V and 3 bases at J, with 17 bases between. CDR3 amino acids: CATSDSDGGRDYGYTF. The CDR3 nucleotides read TGTGCCACCAGTGACTCCGACGGGGGGCGCGACTATGGCTACACCTTC.

As DNA, the CDR3 is TGCGCCAGCAGCCAAGACGAAGGGAACATCGAGGGGGCCAACGTCCTGACTTTC. Its protein is CASSQDEGNIEGANVLTF. This rearrangement joins TRBV4-3 to TRBJ2-6; D is ambiguous. The V end lost 0 bases, the J end lost 4 bases, and 16 bases lay between the germline ends. This CDR3 is 18 amino acids long. Per the germline V gene, CDR1 is LGHNA and CDR2 is YSLEER.

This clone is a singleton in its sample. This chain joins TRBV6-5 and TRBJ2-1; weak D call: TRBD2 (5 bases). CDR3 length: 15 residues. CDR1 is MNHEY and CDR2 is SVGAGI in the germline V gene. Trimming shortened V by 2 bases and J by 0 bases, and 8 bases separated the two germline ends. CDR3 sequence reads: CASSYQGSSYNEQFF. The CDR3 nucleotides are TGTGCCAGCAGTTACCAAGGGAGCTCCTACAATGAGCAGTTCTTC.

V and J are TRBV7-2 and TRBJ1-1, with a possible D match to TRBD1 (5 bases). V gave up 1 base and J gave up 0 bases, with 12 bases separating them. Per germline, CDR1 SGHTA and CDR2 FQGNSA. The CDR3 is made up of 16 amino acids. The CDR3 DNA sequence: TGTGCCAGCAGCTTAGGGGGTCCGGGGGTGAACACTGAAGCTTTCTTT. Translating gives CASSLGGPGVNTEAFF.

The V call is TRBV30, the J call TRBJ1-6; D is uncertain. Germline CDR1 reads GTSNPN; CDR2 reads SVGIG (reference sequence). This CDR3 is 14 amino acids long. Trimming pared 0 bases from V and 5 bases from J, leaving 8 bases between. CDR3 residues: CAWSVLTDNSPLHF. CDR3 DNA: TGTGCCTGGAGTGTACTGACGGATAATTCACCCCTCCACTTT.

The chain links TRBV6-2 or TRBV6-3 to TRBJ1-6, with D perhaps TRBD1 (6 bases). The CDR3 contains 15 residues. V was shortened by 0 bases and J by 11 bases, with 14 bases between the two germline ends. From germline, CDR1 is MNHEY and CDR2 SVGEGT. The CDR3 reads CASSYSEQGRTPLHF. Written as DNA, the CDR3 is TGTGCCAGCAGTTACTCGGAGCAGGGGAGGACACCCCTCCACTTT.

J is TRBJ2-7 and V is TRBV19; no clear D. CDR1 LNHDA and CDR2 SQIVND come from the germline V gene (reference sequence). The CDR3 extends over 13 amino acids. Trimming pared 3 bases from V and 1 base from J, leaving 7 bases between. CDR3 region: CASSIGLSYEQYF. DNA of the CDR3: TGTGCCAGTAGTATTGGCTTATCCTACGAGCAGTACTTC.

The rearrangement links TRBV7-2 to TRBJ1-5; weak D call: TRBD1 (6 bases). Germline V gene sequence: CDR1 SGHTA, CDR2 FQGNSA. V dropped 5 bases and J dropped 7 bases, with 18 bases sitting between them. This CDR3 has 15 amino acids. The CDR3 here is CASSPTTGLVQPQHF. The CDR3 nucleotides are TGTGCCAGCAGCCCTACAACAGGGCTGGTACAGCCCCAGCATTTT.

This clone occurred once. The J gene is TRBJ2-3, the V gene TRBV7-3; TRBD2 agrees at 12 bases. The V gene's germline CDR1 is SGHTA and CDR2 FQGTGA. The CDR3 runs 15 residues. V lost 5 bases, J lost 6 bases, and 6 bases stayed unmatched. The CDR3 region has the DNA TGTGCCAGCAGCCCTAGGACTAGCGGGATTGATACGCAGTATTTT. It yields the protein CASSPRTSGIDTQYF.

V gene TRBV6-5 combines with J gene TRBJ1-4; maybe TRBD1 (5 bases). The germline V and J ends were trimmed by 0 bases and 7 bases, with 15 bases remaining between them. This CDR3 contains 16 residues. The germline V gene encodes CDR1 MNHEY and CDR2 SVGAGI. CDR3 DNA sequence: TGTGCCAGCAGTTACTCGGGGGTCAGGGTCAGTGAAAAACTGTTTTTT. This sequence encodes CASSYSGVRVSEKLFF.

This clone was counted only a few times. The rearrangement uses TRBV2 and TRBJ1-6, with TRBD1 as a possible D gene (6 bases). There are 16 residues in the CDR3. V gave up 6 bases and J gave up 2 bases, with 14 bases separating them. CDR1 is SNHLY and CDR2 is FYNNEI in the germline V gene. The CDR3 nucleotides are TGTGCCAGCAGGTTCGGGGGGGCGACCTATAATTCACCCCTCCACTTT. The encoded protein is CASRFGGATYNSPLHF.

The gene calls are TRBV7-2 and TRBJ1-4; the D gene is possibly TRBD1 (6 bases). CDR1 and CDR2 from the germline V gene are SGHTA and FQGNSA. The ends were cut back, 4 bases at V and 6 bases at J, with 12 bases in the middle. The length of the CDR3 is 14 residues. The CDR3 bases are TGTGCCAGCAGCTCTTCTTGGACAGATGAAAAACTGTTTTTT. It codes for CASSSSWTDEKLFF.

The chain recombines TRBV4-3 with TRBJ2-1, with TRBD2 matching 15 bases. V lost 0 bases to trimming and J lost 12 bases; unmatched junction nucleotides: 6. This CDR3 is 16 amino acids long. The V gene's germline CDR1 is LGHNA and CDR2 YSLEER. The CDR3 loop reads CASSQDRTSGGAGQFF. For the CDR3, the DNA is TGCGCCAGCAGCCAAGATAGGACTAGCGGGGGGGCCGGGCAGTTCTTC.

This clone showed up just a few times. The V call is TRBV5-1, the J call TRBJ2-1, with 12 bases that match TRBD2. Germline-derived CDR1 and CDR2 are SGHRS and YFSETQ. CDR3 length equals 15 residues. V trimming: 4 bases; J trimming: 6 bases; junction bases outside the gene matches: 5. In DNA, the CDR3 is TGCGCCAGCAGCCCTAGCGGGGGGGCGTTCAATGAGCAGTTCTTC. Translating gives CASSPSGGAFNEQFF. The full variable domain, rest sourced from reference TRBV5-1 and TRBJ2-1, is KAGVTQTPRYLIKTRGQQVTLSCSPISGHRSVSWYQQTPGQGLQFLFEYFSETQRNKGNFPGRFSGRQFSNSRSEMNVSTLELGDSALYLCASSPSGGAFNEQFFGPGTRLTVL.

The CDR3 loop is CASNPLGTDNEQYF. Written as DNA, the CDR3 is TGTGCCAGCAATCCTCTAGGGACAGACAACGAGCAGTACTTC. The chain links TRBV28 to TRBJ2-7; 7 bases match TRBD1. Trimming cost V 7 bases and J 5 bases; bases outside gene matches: 11. This CDR3 spans 14 amino acids. Germline V gene sequence: CDR1 MDHEN, CDR2 SYDVKM.